Reported below is one T cell receptor beta chain. The data are from a study of blood T cell repertoires in COVID-19. Here immunoSEQ multiplex PCR was the method, and the copy in TCRdb shows in-frame clones only, minus some. Of 250,000 to 300,000 clones in the sample, 89% are singletons; the top ten hold 1.5% to 2%. The CDR3 consists of 15 residues. From germline, CDR1 is LGHDT and CDR2 YNNKEL (reference sequence). Trimming took 7 bases from V and 3 from J; bases not matched to a gene: 8. The sequenced material came from PBMCs or T cells enriched from blood (not recorded which). The rearrangement joins TRBV3-1 (or the pseudogene TRBV3-2) to TRBJ1-3, with TRBD1 matching over 8 bases. The receptor comes from a woman between 40 and 50 years old who had recovered from COVID-19. This chain's CDR3 is CASTDRGKGGNTIYF. The CDR3 region has the DNA TGTGCCAGCACTGACAGGGGAAAAGGTGGAAACACCATATATTTT.